This passage covers 22 T cell receptor beta chains from one sample sequenced in a study of CD8 T cells in Susac syndrome. A quantity of roughly 0.5 to 1 ug RNA underwent reverse transcription using random hexamers. TCRdb reanalysed the immunoSEQ multiplex PCR reads using MiXCR and keeps one entry per CDR3 protein. This table holds around 200,000 distinct CDR3 sequences, roughly 94% found once. The sequenced material came from CD4+ T cells from PBMCs. All receptors derive from a human donor with multiple sclerosis.

The V call is TRBV4-2, the J call TRBJ2-5; D not certain. This CDR3 has 14 amino acids. Trimming shortened V by 0 bases and J by 5 bases, and 10 bases separated the two germline ends. Germline CDR1 is LGHNA and CDR2 is YNFKEQ. The CDR3 region is CASSQDGPAETQYF. The CDR3 DNA sequence: TGTGCCAGCAGCCAAGATGGACCCGCGGAGACCCAGTACTTC.

The gene calls are TRBV7-9 and TRBJ2-5, with D unclear. The V and J ends lost 4 bases and 9 bases respectively, with 12 bases between them. The CDR3 is 12 amino acids. Looked up from germline, CDR1 is SEHNR and CDR2 is FQNEAQ (reference sequence). The CDR3 DNA is TGTGCCAGCAGCTCGTCCACGGTGTCCCAGTACTTC. As protein: CASSSSTVSQYF.

The chain carries TRBV12-3 or TRBV12-4 and TRBJ2-3, with TRBD2 matching 8 bases. This CDR3 spans 15 amino acids. The V gene end was trimmed by 4 bases and the J gene end by 0 bases; junction bases not matched to a gene: 3. As DNA, the CDR3 is TGTGCCAGCAGTTCCCAGCGGGGGAGCACAGATACGCAGTATTTT. This codes for CASSSQRGSTDTQYF.

This chain joins TRBV3-1 and TRBJ2-5, with D perhaps TRBD2 (5 bases). The CDR3 is 19 amino acids. Germline V lookup: CDR1 LGHDT, CDR2 YNNKEL (reference sequence). The V and J ends lost 1 base and 1 base respectively, with 22 bases between them. CDR3 nucleotide sequence: TGTGCCAGCAGCCAAGCGATAGGGCAGCGGACCTATTCCCAAGAGACCCAGTACTTC. It encodes CASSQAIGQRTYSQETQYF.

This chain links TRBV6-5 with TRBJ1-5; 7 bases match TRBD1. V was clipped by 6 bases and J by 2 bases; unmatched bases: 7. Germline loops: CDR1 MNHEY, CDR2 SVGAGI. The CDR3 consists of 15 residues. The CDR3 protein is CASRHRGSGNQPQHF. CDR3 DNA sequence: TGTGCCAGCAGACACAGGGGAAGCGGCAATCAGCCCCAGCATTTT.

This rearrangement joins TRBV15 to TRBJ2-1; tentative D call: TRBD1 (6 bases). V dropped 0 bases and J dropped 6 bases, with 12 bases sitting between them. This CDR3 spans 15 amino acids. Germline lookup yields CDR1 LNHNV and CDR2 YYDKDF (reference sequence). The CDR3 spells CATSREQGRSNEQFF. CDR3 coding DNA: TGTGCCACCAGCAGAGAACAGGGTAGAAGCAATGAGCAGTTCTTC.

The genes are TRBV5-1 and TRBJ1-2; perhaps TRBD1 as D (6 bases). Germline V gene data show CDR1 as SGHRS and CDR2 as YFSETQ. Deletions cut 0 bases from V and 0 bases from J, with 12 bases between. The CDR3 spans 16 residues. The CDR3 reads CASSLVQGGSNYGYTF. In nucleotides, the CDR3 is TGCGCCAGCAGCTTGGTACAGGGAGGCTCTAACTATGGCTACACCTTC.

The chain couples TRBV2 to TRBJ1-3, with D perhaps TRBD1 (5 bases). The CDR3 runs to 12 residues. CDR1 SNHLY and CDR2 FYNNEI come from the germline V gene. V shed 5 bases and J shed 3 bases, with 5 bases lying between them. Written as DNA, the CDR3 is TGTGCCAGCAGTACAGGTGGAAACACCATATATTTT. Residues: CASSTGGNTIYF.

The chain employs TRBV20-1 and TRBJ1-2, with 8 bases identical to TRBD1. The CDR3 extends over 11 amino acids. CDR1 DFQATT and CDR2 SNEGSKA come from the germline V gene (reference sequence). The CDR3 bases are TGCAGGACCGGGACAGGAGATGGCTACACCTTC. Translating it yields CRTGTGDGYTF.

The genes are TRBV12-3 or TRBV12-4 and TRBJ1-6; TRBD1 might be the D (6 bases). The CDR3 runs to 15 residues. V was cut by 5 bases and J by 9 bases, with 17 bases left in between. CDR3 sequence (DNA): TGTGCCAGCAGTCTAGGGGGAAACTATGCTTCACCCCTCCACTTT. This encodes CASSLGGNYASPLHF.

V gene TRBV12-3 or TRBV12-4 combines with J gene TRBJ1-5; 7 positions agree with TRBD1. V lost 3 bases, J lost 4 bases, and 3 bases stayed unmatched. The CDR3 covers 14 residues. In DNA, the CDR3 is TGTGCCAGCAGTTTCGGACAGGCTAATCAGCCCCAGCATTTT. Translated, it gives CASSFGQANQPQHF.

The J gene is TRBJ1-5, the V gene TRBV5-1; 8 nucleotides line up with TRBD1. After removal of 2 bases from V and 5 bases from J, the junction contained 3 bases not matched to a gene. The germline V gene encodes CDR1 SGHRS and CDR2 YFSETQ. This CDR3 contains 14 residues. CDR3 DNA sequence: TGCGCCAGCAGCTTCGGACAGGGAGATCAGCCCCAGCATTTT. As protein: CASSFGQGDQPQHF.

V and J are TRBV7-9 and TRBJ2-3; TRBD2 agrees at 12 bases. CDR3 length: 16 residues. From germline, CDR1 is SEHNR and CDR2 FQNEAQ (reference sequence). The J segment lost 4 bases and the V segment lost 5 bases, leaving 7 bases of the junction unmatched. This CDR3 is CASSPPGTSGSDTQYF. The CDR3 DNA sequence: TGTGCCAGCAGCCCACCGGGGACTAGCGGGTCAGATACGCAGTATTTT.

This clonotype was picked up one time. V gene TRBV30 combines with J gene TRBJ2-7; D may be TRBD1 (5 bases). This CDR3 has 14 residues. Germline lookup yields CDR1 GTSNPN and CDR2 SVGIG (reference sequence). V was shortened by 4 bases and J by 3 bases, with 16 bases between the two germline ends. The CDR3 DNA reads TGTGCCTGGAAACAGGCGATTTCCTACTACGAGCAGTACTTC. Translating gives CAWKQAISYYEQYF.

The chain recombines TRBV12-3 or TRBV12-4 with TRBJ2-7; 16 nucleotides agree with TRBD2. The CDR3 runs to 19 residues. V trimming: 2 bases; J trimming: 4 bases; junction bases outside the gene matches: 11. The CDR3 DNA sequence: TGTGCCAGCAGTTTACAGGGACTAGCGGGGGGGCCCGTTAAGTACGAGCAGTACTTC. This translates into CASSLQGLAGGPVKYEQYF.

This clonotype was recorded once. V usage is TRBV29-1 and J usage is TRBJ2-7; no reliable D call. CDR3 length: 14 amino acids. Germline lookup yields CDR1 SQVTM and CDR2 ANQGSEA. Trimming took 1 base from V and 2 from J, leaving 12 bases between them. CDR3 sequence: CSVEVGSFAYEQYV. The CDR3 DNA reads TGCAGCGTTGAAGTGGGCAGTTTTGCCTACGAGCAGTACGTC.

The chain links TRBV5-4 to TRBJ1-6; D unresolved. The germline gives CDR1 SGHNT, CDR2 YYREEE (reference sequence). The CDR3 totals 14 residues. Trimming removed 5 bases from V and 10 bases from J, with 16 bases in between. CDR3 nucleotide sequence: TGTGCCAGCAGTGCGAACACCGACCTGTCACCCCTCCACTTT. This codes for CASSANTDLSPLHF.

This sequence joins TRBV30 and TRBJ2-5; 8 bases fit TRBD2. Trimming at V came to 3 bases and at J to 1 base, leaving 4 bases not matched to a gene. Germline V gives CDR1 GTSNPN, CDR2 SVGIG (reference sequence). The CDR3 sequence is 14 residues long. CDR3 sequence: CAWRVAGSQETQYF. CDR3 coding DNA: TGTGCCTGGAGGGTAGCGGGATCCCAAGAGACCCAGTACTTC.

The chain combines TRBV20-1 with TRBJ2-1; 12 nucleotides align to TRBD2. The CDR3 contains 13 residues. CDR1 and CDR2 (germline): DFQATT, SNEGSKA (reference sequence). CDR3 sequence reads: CGLTSGGKYGQFF. In nucleotides, the CDR3 is TGCGGATTAACTAGCGGGGGGAAATACGGGCAGTTCTTC.

This sequence joins TRBV6-6 and TRBJ1-2; D may be TRBD1 (6 bases). The CDR3 length is 13 residues. Germline lookup yields CDR1 MNHNY and CDR2 SVGAGI (reference sequence). The V end lost 5 bases, the J end lost 6 bases, and 13 bases lay between the germline ends. The CDR3: CASSPRTVDGYTF. The CDR3 nucleotides read TGTGCCAGCAGTCCCCGGACAGTCGATGGCTACACCTTC.

The V call is TRBV20-1, the J call TRBJ2-7; 8 bases agree with TRBD1. The CDR3 runs 14 residues. CDR1 DFQATT and CDR2 SNEGSKA come from the germline V gene (reference sequence). The V segment lost 5 bases and the J segment 2 bases; nucleotides outside the gene matches: 8. This CDR3 is CSAPQGAKAYEQYF. CDR3 nucleotides: TGCAGTGCTCCGCAGGGGGCGAAGGCCTACGAGCAGTACTTC.

This clonotype was detected only once. This chain uses TRBV30 with TRBJ1-1, with no clear D. Trimming took off 0 bases at V and 4 bases at J, with 12 bases between the two ends. This CDR3 spans 14 amino acids. Germline assignment: CDR1 GTSNPN and CDR2 SVGIG (reference sequence). Here the CDR3 DNA reads TGTGCCTGGAGTGTGAGGCTGTGGGGCACTGAAGCTTTCTTT. As protein: CAWSVRLWGTEAFF.